This T cell receptor beta chain was observed in a study of CD8 T cells in Susac syndrome. The CDR3 has 15 residues. CDR1 and CDR2 from the germline V gene are KGHDR and SFDVKD. Trimming removed 5 bases from V and 4 bases from J, with 16 bases in between. The authors reverse transcribed roughly 0.5 to 1 ug RNA with random hexamers. In TCRdb, the immunoSEQ multiplex PCR reads were re-called with MiXCR into one record per CDR3 protein. The data hold around 71,000 distinct CDR3 sequences, with under 96% observed a single time. The sequence was collected from a human donor with multiple sclerosis. V usage is TRBV24-1 and J usage is TRBJ2-5, with D possibly matching TRBD1 (6 bases). Sample: CD4+ T cells from PBMCs. The CDR3 loop reads CATSAYRDLPETQYF. Written as DNA, the CDR3 is TGTGCCACCAGTGCGTACAGGGACCTCCCAGAGACCCAGTACTTC.